This is a list of T cell receptor beta chains from one sample in a study of OX40 agonist ivuxolimab in advanced cancers. Libraries were prepared by immunoSEQ multiplex PCR; TCRdb keeps only in-frame clonotypes and omits some of them. The sample carries tens of thousands of clones, 83% recorded once. The sample consisted of CD4+ or CD8+ T cells sorted from blood, taken in a trial of the OX40 agonist ivuxolimab. These TCRs come from an adult with an advanced solid tumor such as melanoma, head and neck, liver or kidney cancer. CDR3s include the opening cysteine and the closing phenylalanine or tryptophan. The D gene is left open where the match is weak. Clone size is stated in some rows and not others, as once, few, many or a class when expanded.

cdr3_aa cdr3_nt j_call d_call clone_size v_call cdr3_length
CASSLVTRGRENEQYF TGTGCCAGCAGCTTAGTCACCCGGGGCAGGGAAAACGAGCAGTACTTC TRBJ2-7 - - TRBV7-2 16
CASSYRGTDEQYF TGTGCCAGCAGTTACAGGGGTACGGACGAGCAGTACTTC TRBJ2-7 TRBD1 once TRBV27 13
CASSQEGQGAKANTGELFF TGTGCCAGCAGCCAGGAGGGACAGGGGGCAAAAGCGAACACCGGGGAGCTGTTTTTT TRBJ2-2 TRBD1 - TRBV13 19
CASSLVGAGEQYF TGTGCCAGCAGCTTAGTGGGCGCGGGCGAGCAGTACTTC TRBJ2-7 - - TRBV11-2 13
CASSPDGRTDNYGYTF TGTGCCAGCAGCCCCGACGGTAGGACAGATAACTATGGCTACACCTTC TRBJ1-2 - - TRBV7-9 16
CSGRQGHNEQFF TGCAGCGGGCGACAGGGTCACAATGAGCAGTTCTTC TRBJ2-1 TRBD1 few TRBV29-1 12
CASSLVGTGSYEQYF TGCGCCAGCAGCTTGGTGGGGACAGGCTCCTACGAGCAGTACTTC TRBJ2-7 TRBD1 - TRBV5-1 15
CASRLAGGNNEQFF TGTGCCAGCAGACTGGCGGGGGGTAACAATGAGCAGTTCTTC TRBJ2-1 TRBD2 - TRBV6-5 14
CASKQGQGGLGYTF TGTGCCAGCAAACAAGGACAGGGTGGTTTAGGCTACACCTTC TRBJ1-2 TRBD1 - TRBV6-6 14
CASSPAGSRALNQPQHF TGTGCCAGCTCACCAGCGGGGAGCAGGGCCCTCAATCAGCCCCAGCATTTT TRBJ1-5 - - TRBV18 17
CIKGETQYF TGCATTAAGGGAGAGACCCAGTACTTC TRBJ2-5 - - TRBV20-1 9
CASSLVWDTEAFF TGCGCCAGCAGCTTGGTGTGGGACACTGAAGCTTTCTTT TRBJ1-1 - - TRBV5-1 13
CASSSTGTGRAFF TGTGCCAGCAGCTCCACAGGGACGGGTAGAGCTTTCTTT TRBJ1-1 - - TRBV11-1 13
CASSLGTGKAQIYEQYF TGTGCCAGCAGTTTGGGGACAGGGAAGGCTCAAATCTACGAGCAGTACTTC TRBJ2-7 TRBD1 - TRBV27 17
CASSPGTGLQPQHF TGTGCCAGCAGCCCGGGGACAGGGCTTCAGCCCCAGCATTTT TRBJ1-5 TRBD1 once TRBV7-9 14
CASSLAPPQDRDPLSQPQHF TGCGCCAGCAGCTTGGCCCCTCCGCAGGACAGGGATCCTTTAAGTCAGCCCCAGCATTTT TRBJ1-5 TRBD1 - TRBV5-1 20
CASSVRQISTDTQYF TGTGCCAGCAGTGTACGCCAGATTAGCACAGATACGCAGTATTTT TRBJ2-3 - - TRBV2 15
CASSEAGAKNIQYF TGTGCCAGCAGTGAAGCAGGAGCCAAAAACATTCAGTACTTC TRBJ2-4 - - TRBV2 14
CASRKGVNEQFF TGTGCCAGCAGAAAAGGGGTCAATGAGCAGTTCTTC TRBJ2-1 - - TRBV27 12
CASSYAGLGDYGYTF TGTGCCAGCAGTTACGCGGGGCTGGGGGACTATGGCTACACCTTC TRBJ1-2 - - TRBV6-6 15
CAWSVFQQGSNEKLFF TGTGCCTGGAGTGTATTTCAACAGGGATCTAATGAAAAACTGTTTTTT TRBJ1-4 - - TRBV30 16
CSVEPPSAGDTQYF TGCAGCGTTGAACCTCCATCAGCTGGAGATACGCAGTATTTT TRBJ2-3 - - TRBV29-1 14
CASSLSWVGETQYF TGTGCCAGCAGTTTATCGTGGGTTGGGGAGACCCAGTACTTC TRBJ2-5 - - TRBV27 14
CASSLGRTGGMYGANVLTF TGTGCCAGCAGCTTAGGGAGGACAGGGGGCATGTATGGGGCCAACGTCCTGACTTTC TRBJ2-6 TRBD1 - TRBV7-9 19
CASSLSKGSYGYTF TGTGCCAGCAGCTTATCGAAGGGGTCCTATGGCTACACCTTC TRBJ1-2 - - TRBV7-8 14
CASSLDGTGQETQYF TGCGCCAGCAGCTTGGACGGGACAGGACAAGAGACCCAGTACTTC TRBJ2-5 TRBD1 - TRBV5-1 15
CASAGVTGGGEKLFF TGTGCCAGCGCGGGGGTGACAGGAGGGGGTGAAAAACTGTTTTTT TRBJ1-4 - - TRBV2 15
CASSPLDSWEQYF TGTGCCAGCAGCCCCTTGGACTCTTGGGAGCAGTACTTC TRBJ2-7 - once TRBV7-2 13
CAISGTGGRDEKLFF TGTGCCATCAGTGGGACAGGGGGCAGGGATGAAAAACTGTTTTTT TRBJ1-4 TRBD1 - TRBV10-3 15
CASSQLQGLNTEAFF TGCGCCAGCAGTCAACTACAGGGACTGAACACTGAAGCTTTCTTT TRBJ1-1 - - TRBV10-2 15
CASSLRSGSQTGELFF TGTGCCAGCAGCTTAAGATCCGGGTCTCAAACCGGGGAGCTGTTTTTT TRBJ2-2 - - TRBV11-3 16